The 10 T cell receptor beta chains reported below all come from one sample, sequenced in a study of long-term antiretroviral therapy in people with HIV (dated by TCRdb to 2021 to 2024). The immunoSEQ hsTCRB v3.0 assay was used at survey level resolution for TRB variable region sequencing. The source is immuneACCESS, and TCRdb retained only in-frame sequences with V and J called. Part of the clones is not carried over; for the studies checked, unresolved V genes explain less than half of this, and the remainder is unexplained. Present in this sample are 15,000 to 20,000 clones, 81% of which were seen just once. The ten biggest clones cover approximately 10% of the sample. The specimen was unsorted PBMCs, collected 0.3 years after starting antiretroviral therapy. Receptors were obtained from a man younger than 35 with HIV.

This chain connects TRBV7-8 to TRBJ1-6; 7 bases align to TRBD1. V dropped 1 base and J dropped 10; count of bases not matched to a gene: 4. The CDR3 loop spans 14 amino acids. CDR1 is SGHVS and CDR2 is FQNEAQ in the germline V gene. CDR3 DNA: TGTGCCAGCAGCTTAGGACAGGGACACTCACCCCTCCACTTT. Protein sequence: CASSLGQGHSPLHF.

This chain connects TRBV29-1 to TRBJ1-3; D is unresolved. Per germline, CDR1 SQVTM and CDR2 ANQGSEA. V was pared by 5 bases and J by 3 bases, with 11 bases between. The CDR3 loop spans 13 amino acids. The CDR3 sequence: CSVSRGVGNTIYF. The CDR3 nucleotides read TGCAGCGTTAGTCGGGGAGTTGGAAACACCATATATTTT.

This clone is a singleton in its sample. The chain uses TRBV4-1 and TRBJ2-2; 7 nucleotides match TRBD2. Germline lookup yields CDR1 MGHRA and CDR2 YSYEKL. V was pared by 3 bases and J by 5 bases, with 6 bases of the junction left unmatched. The CDR3 totals 15 residues. The CDR3 coding sequence is TGCGCCAGCAGCCATGGAGCGGGGCGAACCGGGGAGCTGTTTTTT. Protein sequence: CASSHGAGRTGELFF.

The genes are TRBV28 and TRBJ2-6, with D possibly TRBD2 on 5 matching bases. The V end was cut by 4 bases, the J end by 0 bases, with 10 bases between. Germline V lookup: CDR1 MDHEN, CDR2 SYDVKM. The CDR3 extends over 16 amino acids. The CDR3 nucleotides read TGTGCCAGCAGTTCGGGCGGGCCCTCTGGGGCCAACGTCCTGACTTTC. This sequence encodes CASSSGGPSGANVLTF.

As regards this clone: A junction boundary mismatches the germline segment, possibly from a read error. The genes are TRBV9 and TRBJ2-1; D is uncertain. The length of the CDR3 is 14 residues. Germline V gene lookup returns CDR1 SGDLS and CDR2 YYNGEE. This chain's CDR3 is CASSVDRSHNERFF. For the CDR3, the DNA is TGTGCCAGCAGCGTAGATAGGTCTCACAATGAGCGGTTCTTC. The whole variable domain, filled in from reference TRBV9 and TRBJ2-1, reads DSGVTQTPKHLITATGQRVTLRCSPRSGDLSVYWYQQSLDQGLQFLIQYYNGEERAKGNILERFSAQQFPDLHSELNLSSLELGDSALYFCASSVDRSHNERFFGPGTRLTVL.

This chain uses TRBV7-6 with TRBJ2-2; D gene unclear. V lost 3 bases and J lost 4, with 15 bases in between. CDR1 and CDR2 from the germline V gene are SGHVS and FNYEAQ. The CDR3 extends over 16 amino acids. The CDR3 spells CASSLNRGRITGELFF. Written as DNA, the CDR3 is TGTGCCAGCAGCTTGAACCGAGGACGGATCACCGGGGAGCTGTTTTTT.

J is TRBJ2-1 and V is TRBV9; TRBD1 matches at 9 bases. The CDR3 runs 21 residues. V lost 2 bases, J lost 2 bases, and 20 bases stayed unmatched. Germline CDR1 SGDLS, CDR2 YYNGEE. Here the CDR3 reads CASSVSHRDRVIKDPYNEQFF. The CDR3 DNA reads as TGTGCCAGCAGCGTTTCACACCGGGACAGGGTAATCAAGGACCCCTACAATGAGCAGTTCTTC.

Concerning this clone itself: The junction and the germline gene differ at one end; a read error may be behind it. The rearrangement joins TRBV7-7 to TRBJ2-1; D is unresolved. This CDR3 region has 13 residues. Germline V lookup: CDR1 SSHAT, CDR2 FNYEAQ (reference sequence). CDR3 nucleotide sequence: TGTGCTAGCAGCTGGTCAGCACACAATGAGCAGTTCTTC. This codes for CASSWSAHNEQFF.

This clone was detected only once. The V and J genes are TRBV7-2 and TRBJ2-3, with D possibly TRBD1 on 6 matching bases. The V end lost 4 bases, the J end lost 8 bases, and 10 bases lay between the germline ends. The CDR3 covers 12 residues. Germline CDR1 is SGHTA and CDR2 is FQGNSA. Here the CDR3 DNA reads TGTGCCAGCAGCTCAGCCAGGGGTACGCAGTATTTT. Its translation is CASSSARGTQYF.

The chain is built from TRBV2 and TRBJ2-1, with D tentatively TRBD1 (6 bases). The germline CDR1 and CDR2 sequences are SNHLY and FYNNEI. Trimming took 4 bases from V and 8 from J, leaving 24 bases between them. The CDR3 consists of 17 residues. The CDR3 DNA reads TGTGCCAGCAGTGCGGGTGCCTGGACAGACTTAGGCGATGAGCAGTTCTTC. Translating gives CASSAGAWTDLGDEQFF.